The clone carrying this T cell receptor beta chain was recorded many times. Its target is unknown. This entry belongs to a study of blood T cells in healthy people across ages. Overall study results and limits: A roughly linear fall in TCR beta diversity per million T cells was seen with increasing age.

Together with a sample-barcoded 5' primer, a J-beta primer mix was included in a second PCR lasting roughly 6 to 12 cycles. Via MiXCR, TCRdb re-called the 5' RACE reads, giving one row per CDR3 protein. The sample includes 650,000 to 1,000,000 distinct CDR3 sequences, 35% to 40% of them seen just once. The sequence was obtained from a man aged 18 to 30 in good health. Material for sequencing was blood.

The CDR3 loop reads CASTPLRAVVYNEQFF. In nucleotides, the CDR3 is TGTGCCAGCACCCCTCTACGGGCGGTGGTCTACAATGAGCAGTTCTTC. V usage is TRBV12-3 or TRBV12-4 and J usage is TRBJ2-1, with D unresolved. The CDR3 runs to 16 residues. V lost 7 bases, J lost 3 bases, and 19 bases lay in between.